The clone carrying this T cell receptor (beta chain) occurred a few times. What it binds is unknown. These data come from a study of blood T cells in healthy people across ages. General observations from the study: Investigators viewed diversity estimates from one million T cells as underestimates, the study reported. No one knew whether donors had CMV, which possibly confounded expanded clonotype changes.

In germline, CDR1 is SGHTA, CDR2 FQGNSA. Trimming removed 1 base from V and 6 bases from J, with 10 bases in between. The CDR3 has 13 residues. A second about 7 to 12 cycle PCR used barcoded and J-beta primers. Via MiXCR, TCRdb re-called the 5' RACE reads, giving one row per CDR3 protein. Of about 1 million distinct CDR3 sequences in the sample, around 27% are singletons; the top ten hold approximately 0.75%. Separately, the same data were catalogued under a study of T cells of mothers and their children.

The TCR comes from a girl aged 2 to 10 in good health. Sequenced material: blood. The chain uses TRBV7-2 and TRBJ2-7; D is uncertain. This CDR3 reads CASSLVGSGEQYF. CDR3 sequence (DNA): TGTGCCAGCAGCTTAGTGGGTAGTGGCGAGCAGTACTTC.